This T cell receptor (beta chain) was sequenced during a study of blood T cell repertoires in COVID-19. Overall study context: The cDNA or gDNA used as material had been derived from T cells, B-cell-depleted T cells, or PBMCs.

Sequencing was performed with immunoSEQ multiplex PCR; in TCRdb, only in-frame clones are kept and a portion is missing. The table has some 350,000 clones, about nine tenths seen once; the top ten hold 7% to 8%. V lost 2 bases and J 0 bases, leaving 8 bases between the germline ends. Germline lookup yields CDR1 MNHEY and CDR2 SMNVEV (reference sequence). This CDR3 contains 15 residues. V and J are TRBV27 and TRBJ1-3; possible D gene TRBD1, 5 bases. Sequencing input: peripheral blood. This receptor was obtained from a woman between 65 and 79 years old with COVID-19, enrolled during active disease. The CDR3 coding sequence is TGTGCCAGCAGTTTAACGACAGACTCTGGAAACACCATATATTTT. This gives the protein CASSLTTDSGNTIYF.